The 25 T cell receptor beta chains given below trace back to one sample, sequenced in a study of human T cells and chemical hapten exposure. Time point defined: patch test 1, 2 weeks after DPC sensitization. Treatment indicated: therapeutic diphenylcyclopropenone sensitization with weekly scalp DPC. TCRdb analysed the RACE reads with MiXCR anew, one entry per CDR3 protein. The sample contains about 120,000 distinct CDR3 sequences, 9% to 13% of which appear only once. The sample consisted of whole blood, taken in connection with sensitization to the hapten diphenylcyclopropenone (DPC). The receptors were sampled from a woman between 45 and 65 years old with alopecia areata. Some clones in this sample may be carry-over from other donors' samples.

This clonotype showed up many times. The chain couples TRBV18 to TRBJ2-7; TRBD2 is a possible D gene (6 bases). Trimming took off 3 bases at V and 5 bases at J, with 8 bases between the two ends. This CDR3 has 12 amino acids. Germline V lookup: CDR1 KGHSH, CDR2 LQKENI. Here the CDR3 DNA reads TGTGCCAGCTCACCCGGCGGGGACGAGCAGTACTTC. This codes for CASSPGGDEQYF.

The chain is built from TRBV18 and TRBJ2-5, with D perhaps TRBD2 (6 bases). V shed 2 bases and J shed 1 base, with 11 bases lying between them. CDR1 is KGHSH, CDR2 LQKENI, per germline. This CDR3 has 15 residues. The CDR3 sequence: CASSPWAGSQETQYF. In DNA form, the CDR3 reads TGTGCCAGCTCACCATGGGCGGGGAGCCAAGAGACCCAGTACTTC.

The sample holds many counts of this clonotype. The rearrangement uses TRBV7-9 and TRBJ2-7; 8 nucleotides match TRBD1. From germline, CDR1 is SEHNR and CDR2 FQNEAQ (reference sequence). The CDR3 has 17 amino acids. V shed 3 bases and J 2 bases; nucleotides not matched to a gene: 12. The CDR3 DNA follows: TGTGCCAGCAGCTTTCCATCACGGTCAGGGGGCCCCTACGAGCAGTACTTC. It is translated as CASSFPSRSGGPYEQYF.

The V gene is TRBV6-5, the J gene TRBJ2-3, with D perhaps being TRBD1 or TRBD2 (5 bases each). Per the germline V gene, CDR1 is MNHEY and CDR2 is SVGAGI. The CDR3 extends over 15 amino acids. V was pared by 2 bases and J by 2 bases, with 11 bases between. This CDR3 is CASSYRGSPTDTQYF. CDR3 nucleotides: TGTGCCAGCAGTTACCGGGGCAGCCCCACAGATACGCAGTATTTT.

This clonotype was detected many times. The V gene is TRBV5-1, the J gene TRBJ2-5; 8 nucleotides line up with TRBD1. The CDR3 runs to 14 residues. Germline V gives CDR1 SGHRS, CDR2 YFSETQ. V lost 4 bases, J lost 5 bases, and 7 bases stayed unmatched. The CDR3 DNA reads as TGCGCCAGCAGCCCGGACAGGGAAGGGGAGACCCAGTACTTC. It translates to CASSPDREGETQYF.

This clonotype was observed a handful of times. The chain recombines TRBV28 with TRBJ2-3, with 7 bases identical to TRBD2. Trimming removed 3 bases from V and 4 bases from J; junction bases left unmatched: 4. CDR1 is MDHEN, CDR2 SYDVKM, per germline. The CDR3 runs 14 residues. The CDR3 nucleotides are TGTGCCAGCAGTTTTTCTGCGGGAGCAGATACGCAGTATTTT. Translating gives CASSFSAGADTQYF.

Ten or more counts support this clonotype. The V call is TRBV7-6, the J call TRBJ2-7; 7 positions match TRBD1. V gave up 3 bases and J gave up 2 bases; unmatched junction bases: 4. CDR3 size: 14 residues. From germline, CDR1 is SGHVS and CDR2 FNYEAQ. CDR3 sequence reads: CASSFGDSAYEQYF. CDR3 coding DNA: TGTGCCAGCAGCTTTGGGGACAGTGCCTACGAGCAGTACTTC.

In its sample, this clonotype was seen a few times. V usage is TRBV18 and J usage is TRBJ1-2; D unresolved. CDR1 is KGHSH and CDR2 is LQKENI in the germline V gene. The CDR3 covers 12 residues. The germline V and J ends were trimmed by 3 bases and 5 bases, with 7 bases remaining between them. CDR3 sequence reads: CASSPEEYGYTF. The CDR3 DNA reads TGTGCCAGCTCACCCGAGGAGTATGGCTACACCTTC.

The sample holds many counts of this clonotype. V gene TRBV5-5 combines with J gene TRBJ1-6; 9 positions match TRBD1. Per the germline V gene, CDR1 is SGHKS and CDR2 is YYEKEE (reference sequence). Losses at the gene ends were 1 base for V and 10 bases for J; bases not matched to a gene: 6. The CDR3 extends over 15 amino acids. The DNA of the CDR3 is TGTGCCAGCAGCTTGAACGGACAGGGGCTATCACCCCTCCACTTT. Translated, it gives CASSLNGQGLSPLHF.

The table lists this clonotype with many counts. The chain joins TRBV20-1 to TRBJ1-6; D call uncertain. Germline assignment: CDR1 DFQATT and CDR2 SNEGSKA (reference sequence). Trimming left V 0 bases short and J 5 bases short, with 14 bases between. The CDR3 consists of 16 residues. DNA for the CDR3: TGCAGTGCTAGAGATGAGTTGTCGGGTAATAATTCACCCCTCCACTTT. Its translation is CSARDELSGNNSPLHF.

This clonotype was recorded a few times. The V and J genes are TRBV20-1 and TRBJ1-1, with D perhaps TRBD1 (6 bases). CDR3 length equals 13 residues. Trimming cost V 6 bases and J 1 base, with 12 bases left between them. The germline V gene encodes CDR1 DFQATT and CDR2 SNEGSKA (reference sequence). CDR3 DNA sequence: TGCAGTGCACCAGAACAGGGGAACACTGAAGCTTTCTTT. Its protein is CSAPEQGNTEAFF.

Here the CDR3 reads CASSLTAEVGYTF. CDR3 sequence (DNA): TGTGCCAGCAGTTTAACGGCAGAAGTTGGCTACACCTTC. The chain has TRBV28 and TRBJ1-2, with D uncertain. CDR3 length: 13 residues. Trimming cost V 2 bases and J 7 bases, with 11 bases left between them. Germline values: CDR1 MDHEN, CDR2 SYDVKM.

In its sample, this clonotype was seen a few times. The gene calls are TRBV7-9 and TRBJ2-1; TRBD1 agrees at 8 bases. The length of the CDR3 is 16 residues. V lost 4 bases to trimming and J lost 8 bases; unmatched junction nucleotides: 13. The germline gives CDR1 SEHNR, CDR2 FQNEAQ (reference sequence). As DNA, the CDR3 is TGTGCCAGCAGCTCCATCCCCGGGACAGGAGATGATGAGCAGTTCTTC. Translated: CASSSIPGTGDDEQFF.

The chain has TRBV19 and TRBJ1-5, with 7 bases lining up with TRBD1. The V gene's germline CDR1 is LNHDA and CDR2 SQIVND (reference sequence). V dropped 3 bases and J dropped 2; count of bases not matched to a gene: 10. The CDR3 length is 17 residues. DNA of the CDR3: TGTGCCAGTAGTATGACCCCAGGGGGATATCGCAATCAGCCCCAGCATTTT. It codes for CASSMTPGGYRNQPQHF. Full variable domain (rest looked up from reference TRBV19 and TRBJ1-5): DGGITQSPKYLFRKEGQNVTLSCEQNLNHDAMYWYRQDPGQGLRLIYYSQIVNDFQKGDIAEGYSVSREKKESFPLTVTSAQKNPTAFYLCASSMTPGGYRNQPQHFGDGTRLSIL.

This clonotype was detected a few times. The genes are TRBV5-4 and TRBJ1-3; D is undetermined. The CDR3 covers 16 residues. CDR1 and CDR2 from the germline V gene are SGHNT and YYREEE (reference sequence). V was clipped by 0 bases and J by 0 bases, with 10 bases between them. CDR3 DNA: TGTGCCAGCAGCTTGGGGCCCGCGATCTCTGGAAACACCATATATTTT. This codes for CASSLGPAISGNTIYF. Variable domain in full (rest from reference TRBV5-4 and TRBJ1-3): ETGVTQSPTHLIKTRGQQVTLRCSSQSGHNTVSWYQQALGQGPQFIFQYYREEENGRGNFPPRFSGLQFPNYSSELNVNALELDDSALYLCASSLGPAISGNTIYFGEGSWLTVV.

This chain links TRBV28 with TRBJ2-1; D gene uncertain. The germline V gene has CDR1 MDHEN and CDR2 SYDVKM. The CDR3 is made up of 12 amino acids. The V and J ends lost 1 base and 5 bases respectively, with 3 bases between them. The CDR3 spells CASSLFHNEQFF. For the CDR3, the DNA is TGTGCCAGCAGTTTATTCCACAATGAGCAGTTCTTC.

The genes are TRBV25-1 and TRBJ2-7, with D maybe TRBD1 (6 bases). V was pared by 4 bases and J by 2 bases, with 12 bases between. Per germline, CDR1 MGHDK and CDR2 SYGVNS. The CDR3 has 14 amino acids. CDR3 residues: CASSATGRTYEQYF. The CDR3 nucleotides are TGTGCCAGCAGTGCGACAGGTCGGACCTACGAGCAGTACTTC.

At least ten counts were recorded for this clonotype. The V gene is TRBV7-6, the J gene TRBJ1-2, with unresolved D. Germline loops: CDR1 SGHVS, CDR2 FNYEAQ. The CDR3 runs 15 residues. V was shortened by 0 bases and J by 0 bases, with 8 bases between the two germline ends. In nucleotides, the CDR3 is TGTGCCAGCAGCTTAGCGCTAGGAGCTAACTATGGCTACACCTTC. Its translation is CASSLALGANYGYTF.

J is TRBJ2-2 and V is TRBV15; 14 bases match TRBD2. The CDR3 runs to 17 residues. The germline CDR1 and CDR2 sequences are LNHNV and YYDKDF (reference sequence). Trimming at V came to 9 bases and at J to 3 bases, leaving 9 bases not matched to a gene. The CDR3 loop is CATRTSGGLLDTGELFF. The CDR3 DNA is TGTGCCACGAGGACTAGCGGGGGGCTATTGGACACCGGGGAGCTGTTTTTT.

DNA of the CDR3: TGTGCCAGCAGGCTAGGCGATACGCAGTATTTT. Its translation is CASRLGDTQYF. V is TRBV2 and J is TRBJ2-3, with D unresolved. Trimming stripped 6 bases from V and 6 bases from J, with 7 bases between. Germline assignment: CDR1 SNHLY and CDR2 FYNNEI. The CDR3 is 11 amino acids.

V and J are TRBV3-1 and TRBJ1-5; D not certain. CDR1 and CDR2 (germline): LGHDT, YNNKEL (reference sequence). V shed 2 bases and J shed 7 bases, with 6 bases lying between them. This CDR3 contains 12 residues. The CDR3 is CASSQSGQPQHF. The CDR3 nucleotides read TGTGCCAGCAGCCAATCGGGACAGCCCCAGCATTTT.

This clonotype appeared many times. The rearrangement links TRBV6-2 or TRBV6-3 to TRBJ1-1; 7 positions match TRBD1. The V gene end was trimmed by 5 bases and the J gene end by 5 bases; junction bases not matched to a gene: 11. Germline V gene data show CDR1 as MNHEY and CDR2 as SVGEGT. The CDR3 extends over 15 amino acids. In DNA, the CDR3 is TGTGCCAGCAGTGCCGAACAGGGGTTTCTGACTGAAGCTTTCTTT. It is translated as CASSAEQGFLTEAFF.

This clonotype was detected many times. This chain links TRBV6-2 or TRBV6-3 with TRBJ2-7; no reliable D call. CDR1 is MNHEY and CDR2 is SVGEGT in the germline V gene. Trimming shortened V by 4 bases and J by 4 bases, and 20 bases separated the two germline ends. The CDR3 has 16 amino acids. The CDR3 region has the DNA TGTGCCAGCAGTTCCAGATCAACCGGGCTGGGGTACGAGCAGTACTTC. Translated, it gives CASSSRSTGLGYEQYF.

This clonotype was observed a few times. V and J are TRBV28 and TRBJ2-6; 8 bases line up with TRBD1. The length of the CDR3 is 19 residues. Looked up from germline, CDR1 is MDHEN and CDR2 is SYDVKM. V lost 6 bases, J lost 2 bases, and 15 bases stayed unmatched. The CDR3 spells CASSRLTGARSAGANVLTF. CDR3 DNA: TGTGCCAGCAGCCGCCTGACAGGGGCCCGCTCTGCTGGGGCCAACGTCCTGACTTTC.

This clonotype was seen a few times. The rearrangement joins TRBV7-8 to TRBJ1-1, with 7 bases aligning to TRBD1. CDR3 length: 14 residues. CDR1 and CDR2 (germline): SGHVS, FQNEAQ. V shed 3 bases, J shed 6 bases, and the junction held 7 bases outside the gene matches. CDR3 nucleotide sequence: TGTGCCAGCAGCTTCCAGGGGGGGATCGCTGAAGCTTTCTTT. It yields the protein CASSFQGGIAEAFF.